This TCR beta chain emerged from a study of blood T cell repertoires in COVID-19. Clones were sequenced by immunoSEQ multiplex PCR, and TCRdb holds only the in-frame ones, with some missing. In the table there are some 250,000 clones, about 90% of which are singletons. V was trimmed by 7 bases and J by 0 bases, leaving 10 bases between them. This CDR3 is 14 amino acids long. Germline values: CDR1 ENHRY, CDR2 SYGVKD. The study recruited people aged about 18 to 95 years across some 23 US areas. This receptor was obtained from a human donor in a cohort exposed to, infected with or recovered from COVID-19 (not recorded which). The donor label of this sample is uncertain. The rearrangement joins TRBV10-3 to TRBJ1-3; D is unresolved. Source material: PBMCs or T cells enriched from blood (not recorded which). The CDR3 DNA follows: TGTGCCATCACCCAGCACAGCTCTGGAAACACCATATATTTT. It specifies CAITQHSSGNTIYF.